This paragraph reports one T cell receptor (beta chain). Antigen unknown. The source of the sample is a study of cytomegalovirus exposure and HLA in healthy donors. Points from the study as a whole: Overall, some 160 TCR beta chains were annotated as cytomegalovirus-associated.

Use of 60 Vbeta and 13 Jbeta primers characterized the PCR. The data were produced by immunoSEQ multiplex PCR, yet TCRdb's version contains in-frame clones alone and is incomplete. The sample contains 130,000 or so clones, roughly four fifths of which appear only once. This CDR3 is 16 amino acids long. CDR1 is MNHEY and CDR2 is SVGAGI in the germline V gene. V was cut by 2 bases and J by 8 bases, with 18 bases left in between. The receptor was derived from a woman in her fifties or sixties in good health and CMV-seronegative. The V call is TRBV6-5, the J call TRBJ1-4, with D tentatively TRBD1 (6 bases). The material sequenced was PBMCs. CDR3 in amino acids: CASSYRAGQIGEKLFF. In DNA, the CDR3 is TGTGCCAGCAGTTACCGCGCAGGACAGATTGGCGAAAAACTGTTTTTT.